The clone carrying this T cell receptor beta chain occurred a few times. The sample belongs to a study of blood T cell repertoires in COVID-19. The repertoire was sequenced with immunoSEQ multiplex PCR; TCRdb's copy has only in-frame clones and lacks some. The table lists 200,000 to 300,000 clones, 86% of them singletons. This sequence originates from a man in his thirties or forties with active or convalescent COVID-19. Source material: peripheral blood.

In DNA form, the CDR3 reads TGTGCCAGCAGCCCGTCTTTTGGGCTCTCAGCTTTCTTT. Translated: CASSPSFGLSAFF. The rearrangement links TRBV7-7 to TRBJ1-1; no firm D call. Trimming pared 5 bases from V and 10 bases from J, leaving 17 bases between. This CDR3 is 13 amino acids long. Germline CDR1 SSHAT, CDR2 FNYEAQ (reference sequence).